The rows below give T cell receptor beta chains drawn from one sample of a study of shared clonotypes between healthy human individuals. Libraries were prepared by immunoSEQ multiplex PCR; TCRdb keeps only in-frame clonotypes and omits some of them. The sample yields some 2,000,000 clones, 85% to 95% seen once. What was sequenced was naive CD4+ T cells sorted from blood. The source of these receptors is a man aged 18 to 30 in good health. Each CDR3 is given with its conserved first and last residue.

V	length	CDR3
TRBV7-2	13	CASSFGGSDEQFF
TRBV6-6	16	CASSPKLSGRFNEQYF
TRBV6-1	15	CASIVNHATNEKLFF
TRBV4-3	17	CASSPLTPQGADYGYTF
TRBV6-6	12	CASSPAWDTQYF
TRBV4-1	13	CASSQEGGGSYTF
TRBV7-2	12	CASSRQGNVAFF
TRBV6-1	13	CASQGQGGNEQFF
TRBV19	15	CASSIQGAGQETQYF
TRBV29-1	13	CSGDEGNTGELFF
TRBV11-2	14	CASSFLTGTSEAFF
TRBV10-1	12	CASSAGNQPQHF
TRBV5-1	14	CASSLAPASGEAFF
TRBV30	15	CAWSTLAGSSDTQYF
TRBV5-4	15	CASSLATGRKETQYF
TRBV19	17	CASSTTTGTASNYGYTF
TRBV11-3	16	CASSHPPPAPNQPQHF
TRBV7-2	14	CASSPTLSGTEQYF
TRBV13	21	CASSLNRGWTSGGFPNNEQFF
TRBV7-9	15	CASSTPVGPDNEQFF
TRBV4-3	14	CASSQVRRNTEAFF
TRBV6-1	12	CASRNRGETQYF
TRBV19	17	CASSYATDRMSPSPLHF
TRBV11-3	16	CASSLALAGGQETQYF
TRBV28	13	CASSPFGRGEQYF
TRBV10-3	16	CAISFYGLVGTDTQYF
TRBV6-6	16	CASTPVEGRLNTEAFF
TRBV10-3	13	CAISDRMGYGYTF
TRBV10-3	14	CAISKGGGSYEQYF
TRBV5-4	12	CASANDYNEQFF
TRBV4-3	17	CASSQELRQGRQETQYF
TRBV7-2	14	CASSLGREKETQYF
TRBV7-6	16	CASSLGAGGPDNEQFF
TRBV30	10	CAWGNNEQFF
TRBV7-2	15	CASSGGAFYNSPLHF
TRBV25-1	16	CASSTLQGAGNNEQFF
TRBV6-4	17	CASSDSKTSGATGELFF
TRBV30	14	CAWSVRQGIDTQYF
TRBV6-5	15	CASSAGTVSIYEQYF
TRBV7-2	16	CASSLVVAGASYEQYF
TRBV7-2	12	CASSGTGVEAFF
TRBV30	15	CAWSVQISGDQPQHF
TRBV6-5	11	CASSALDTQYF
TRBV6-6	16	CASSLHEGAGNTEAFF
TRBV19	16	CASSRGLGLYTGELFF
TRBV30	13	CAWSAGLDQPQHF
TRBV30	13	CAWSVDHNQPQHF
TRBV7-9	17	CASSLGASGASYNEQFF
TRBV28	15	CASKGEGRGDNEQFF
TRBV6-1	14	CASNEQGIGYEQYF
TRBV14	15	CASSPAGTRSYEQYF